Following are 28 T cell receptor beta chains from one sample sequenced in a study of Graves' ophthalmopathy and Graves' hyperthyroidism (dated by TCRdb to 2016 to 2019). The instrument given in TCRdb is Illumina HiSeq 2000. For repertoire sequencing, TCR beta CDR3 regions were amplified from RNA transcripts. The first round was an RT-PCR using HTBI primers with the Qiagen OneStep RT-PCR kit, and this first round was followed by a second-round multiplex PCR, then size selection and purification. The raw public data were reprocessed by TCRdb itself: fastp quality trimming at Q25, MiXCR clonotype calling, in-frame beta chains only. Each CDR3 protein gets just one entry, which takes the most common genes and DNA from the rows behind it. The sample contains around 470,000 distinct CDR3 sequences, about 15% of them found a single time. In total, the top ten clones hold roughly 10% of the sample. Sequencing was done on a sample of blood. The receptors here all came from a woman aged 25-40 years with Graves' ophthalmopathy. Donor details come from another sample of the same person, matched by shared clones.

This clonotype was seen repeatedly, ten times or more. The V call is TRBV19, the J call TRBJ1-1; D perhaps matches TRBD1 (6 bases). Trimming shortened V by 3 bases and J by 8 bases, and 10 bases separated the two germline ends. The CDR3 length is 12 residues. CDR1 and CDR2 from the germline V gene are LNHDA and SQIVND (reference sequence). The CDR3 spells CASSIAGAEAFF. The DNA for the CDR3 is TGTGCCAGTAGTATTGCGGGGGCCGAAGCTTTCTTT.

The chain employs TRBV4-1 and TRBJ1-2, with a tentative D call TRBD1 (6 bases). Germline V gene data show CDR1 as MGHRA and CDR2 as YSYEKL. V was trimmed by 5 bases and J by 5 bases, leaving 18 bases between them. The CDR3 is 15 residues long. This chain's CDR3 is CASSKQGFFGYGYTF. As DNA, the CDR3 is TGCGCCAGCAGCAAACAGGGTTTTTTTGGGTATGGCTACACCTTC.

In this sample, this clonotype turned up a few times. The chain links TRBV9 to TRBJ2-7, with D unclear. Germline CDR1 reads SGDLS; CDR2 reads YYNGEE. V dropped 2 bases and J dropped 0 bases, with 9 bases sitting between them. The CDR3 runs 14 residues. CDR3 DNA sequence: TGTGCCAGCAGCGTGGCTGCCAACTCCTACGAGCAGTACTTC. The encoded protein is CASSVAANSYEQYF.

This clonotype has a count of ten or more. The rearrangement links TRBV7-6 to TRBJ2-7; 8 bases agree with TRBD2. This CDR3 is 18 amino acids long. V shed 0 bases and J 1 base; nucleotides not matched to a gene: 11. Germline V gene data show CDR1 as SGHVS and CDR2 as FNYEAQ. As DNA, the CDR3 is TGTGCCAGCAGCTTAGCGGCGACCGGGGGGGCGGCTTCCTACGAGCAGTACTTC. Residues: CASSLAATGGAASYEQYF. The whole variable domain, filled in from reference TRBV7-6 and TRBJ2-7, reads GAGVSQSPRYKVTKRGQDVALRCDPISGHVSLYWYRQALGQGPEFLTYFNYEAQQDKSGLPNDRFSAERPEGSISTLTIQRTEQRDSAMYRCASSLAATGGAASYEQYFGPGTRLTVT.

This clonotype was counted at least ten times. The chain recombines TRBV15 with TRBJ2-7; D gene uncertain. The germline V and J ends were trimmed by 1 base and 6 bases, with 7 bases remaining between them. The CDR3 loop spans 12 amino acids. Germline V gene lookup returns CDR1 LNHNV and CDR2 YYDKDF (reference sequence). CDR3 loop: CATSRVGSEQYF. As DNA, the CDR3 is TGTGCCACCAGCAGAGTGGGCTCCGAGCAGTACTTC.

This clonotype was seen more than once but under ten times. The chain joins TRBV9 to TRBJ2-7; possible D gene TRBD1, 6 bases. The CDR3 is 16 amino acids. With 4 bases removed from V and 2 bases from J, the gap between germline ends came to 19 bases. CDR1 and CDR2 from the germline V gene are SGDLS and YYNGEE. For the CDR3, the DNA is TGTGCCAGCAGCTCCCCACGGGAAGGGGGTACCTACGAGCAGTACTTC. Its translation is CASSSPREGGTYEQYF.

This clonotype was observed at least ten times. The chain recombines TRBV28 with TRBJ1-2, with D unresolved. This CDR3 contains 15 residues. V lost 5 bases, J lost 12 bases, and 25 bases lay in between. Germline V lookup: CDR1 MDHEN, CDR2 SYDVKM. The CDR3, as DNA: TGTGCCAGCAGTCCCGCCGGGCAGGTGATTCTTTCGAACACCTTC. Translation: CASSPAGQVILSNTF.

This clonotype was recorded many times. This chain joins TRBV7-2 and TRBJ1-2; the match to TRBD1 covers 8 bases. CDR1 SGHTA and CDR2 FQGNSA come from the germline V gene. The length of the CDR3 is 18 residues. Unmatched junction bases numbered 16, after V lost 0 bases and J lost 7 bases. The CDR3 DNA reads as TGTGCCAGCAGCTTAGCCAGGACAGGGCTTGAGGCCTGGGCTGGCTACACCTTC. Translated, it gives CASSLARTGLEAWAGYTF.

This clonotype has at least ten counts. J is TRBJ2-7 and V is TRBV11-2; D not resolved. The CDR3 sequence is 14 residues long. V was cut by 3 bases and J by 0 bases, with 9 bases left in between. The V gene's germline CDR1 is SGHAT and CDR2 FQNNGV. CDR3 residues: CASSFNPSSYEQYF. The DNA of the CDR3 is TGTGCCAGCAGCTTCAATCCCAGCTCCTACGAGCAGTACTTC.

This clonotype was detected many times. The chain joins TRBV28 to TRBJ1-6, with D possibly TRBD1 on 6 matching bases. CDR3 size: 15 residues. In germline, CDR1 is MDHEN, CDR2 SYDVKM. V lost 2 bases and J 13 bases, leaving 18 bases between the germline ends. CDR3: CASSLQTGIGSPLHF. The CDR3 coding sequence is TGTGCCAGCAGTTTACAAACAGGGATCGGGTCGCCCCTCCACTTT.

In its sample, this clonotype was seen many times. V and J are TRBV20-1 and TRBJ2-5, with a possible D match to TRBD1 (5 bases). With 1 base removed from V and 3 bases from J, the gap between germline ends came to 15 bases. This CDR3 is 15 amino acids long. Germline values: CDR1 DFQATT, CDR2 SNEGSKA (reference sequence). The CDR3 sequence: CSARGVGRRKETQYF. Written as DNA, the CDR3 is TGCAGTGCTAGAGGGGTGGGGCGTCGGAAAGAGACCCAGTACTTC.

The sample holds many counts of this clonotype. This chain uses TRBV12-3 or TRBV12-4 with TRBJ2-4; 12 bases are a match to TRBD1. With V trimmed by 4 bases and J by 7 bases, 5 bases remained unmatched. This CDR3 has 15 amino acids. CDR3 region: CASSSRDRGQNIQYF. The DNA for the CDR3 is TGTGCCAGCAGTTCCCGGGACAGGGGGCAGAACATTCAGTACTTC.

V usage is TRBV7-8 and J usage is TRBJ2-3; D remains ambiguous. Germline CDR1 and CDR2: SGHVS and FQNEAQ. There are 13 residues in the CDR3. V lost 0 bases and J lost 7, with 8 bases in between. The CDR3 protein is CASSLAKMHTQYF. CDR3 in DNA: TGTGCCAGCAGCTTAGCAAAGATGCATACGCAGTATTTT.

This clonotype was observed at least ten times. The chain couples TRBV28 to TRBJ2-5; no clear D gene. Germline CDR1 MDHEN, CDR2 SYDVKM. With 4 bases removed from V and 1 base from J, the gap between germline ends came to 10 bases. The CDR3 totals 14 residues. CDR3 nucleotides: TGTGCCAGCAGTTCCCTGGGGTCCCAAGAGACCCAGTACTTC. It yields the protein CASSSLGSQETQYF.

This clonotype was seen repeatedly, ten times or more. The chain joins TRBV20-1 to TRBJ2-5; the D is unclear. The CDR3 runs 15 residues. Trimming removed 0 bases at V and 5 bases at J, with 16 bases between. Germline lookup yields CDR1 DFQATT and CDR2 SNEGSKA (reference sequence). The CDR3 sequence: CSARDLKGLLETQYF. The CDR3 bases are TGCAGTGCTAGAGATTTAAAAGGGTTATTGGAGACCCAGTACTTC.

In the case of this clonotype: A much larger clonotype is one base distant, so this may be a read error. The chain links TRBV20-1 to TRBJ2-5; 9 nucleotides agree with TRBD2. V was clipped by 0 bases and J by 8 bases; unmatched bases: 16. The CDR3 is 17 amino acids. Germline values: CDR1 DFQATT, CDR2 SNEGSKA (reference sequence). CDR3 nucleotides: TGCAGTGCTAGAGATGGGGGGCTAGCGGGACTCGAGGATACCCAGTACTTC. This translates into CSARDGGLAGLEDTQYF.

This clonotype was found a few times. The CDR3, as DNA: TGTGCCAGCAGTGCTTTAGAGATGGTGAGCCAATCCTACGAGCAGTACTTC. It translates to CASSALEMVSQSYEQYF. The chain combines TRBV12-3 or TRBV12-4 with TRBJ2-7, with unresolved D. Trimming removed 5 bases from V and 1 base from J, with 21 bases in between. CDR3 length: 17 amino acids.

The rearrangement uses TRBV29-1 and TRBJ2-5; 7 nucleotides align to TRBD1. Germline CDR1 SQVTM, CDR2 ANQGSEA. This CDR3 comprises 18 residues. V lost 3 bases to trimming and J lost 0 bases; unmatched junction nucleotides: 16. Written as DNA, the CDR3 is TGCAGCGTTGATGGTGACAGGGTGCTAGCTCAGTACCAAGAGACCCAGTACTTC. This codes for CSVDGDRVLAQYQETQYF.

Of note for this clonotype: The junction differs from germline at one of its ends, possibly a read error. The V call is TRBV11-3, the J call TRBJ1-1, with D unclear. Germline values: CDR1 SGHNT, CDR2 YENEEA. The CDR3 is 13 amino acids. This CDR3 reads CAISLLSAYEAFF. CDR3 coding DNA: TGCGCTATCAGCTTACTTTCGGCCTATGAAGCTTTCTTT.

The chain is built from TRBV29-1 and TRBJ1-3; no clear D gene. Between the trimmed V and J ends, which lost 4 bases and 2 bases, there was a span of 6 bases. Germline-derived CDR1 and CDR2 are SQVTM and ANQGSEA. This CDR3 is 12 amino acids long. In DNA form, the CDR3 reads TGCAGCGTTGTTCAGACTGGAAACACCATATATTTT. Its translation is CSVVQTGNTIYF.

This clonotype was counted ten times or more. The chain recombines TRBV29-1 with TRBJ2-5; TRBD1 matches at 8 bases. Trimming removed 6 bases from V and 2 bases from J; junction bases left unmatched: 8. Per germline, CDR1 SQVTM and CDR2 ANQGSEA. This CDR3 is built from 14 residues. The CDR3 sequence is CSVPGTGSQETQYF. In DNA, the CDR3 is TGCAGCGTCCCCGGGACAGGTTCTCAAGAGACCCAGTACTTC.

In regard to this clonotype: Likely a read error: the CDR3 ends without its conserved phenylalanine or tryptophan. The chain joins TRBV30 to TRBJ1-2, with D possibly being TRBD1 (5 bases). Deletions cut 1 base from V and 9 bases from J, with 12 bases between. The CDR3 totals 12 residues. Germline assignment: CDR1 GTSNPN and CDR2 SVGIG (reference sequence). CDR3 sequence reads: CAWSGRQISYTY. The DNA for the CDR3 is TGTGCCTGGAGTGGACGACAGATAAGCTACACCTAC.

The chain recombines TRBV7-2 with TRBJ1-3, with D maybe TRBD1 (5 bases). This CDR3 is built from 15 residues. The germline V gene encodes CDR1 SGHTA and CDR2 FQGNSA. V was pared by 3 bases and J by 0 bases, with 9 bases between. CDR3 region: CASSFREFSGNTIYF. CDR3 nucleotide sequence: TGTGCCAGCAGCTTCAGGGAGTTCTCTGGAAACACCATATATTTT. The full variable domain, in which reference TRBV7-2 and TRBJ1-3 provide the parts outside the CDR3, is GAGVSQSPSNKVTEKGKDVELRCDPISGHTALYWYRQSLGQGLEFLIYFQGNSAPDKSGLPSDRFSAERTGGSVSTLTIQRTQQEDSAVYLCASSFREFSGNTIYFGEGSWLTVV.

This clonotype was seen many times. This chain connects TRBV29-1 to TRBJ2-7; TRBD2 aligns across 9 bases. This CDR3 region has 13 residues. Germline V gene lookup returns CDR1 SQVTM and CDR2 ANQGSEA. Trimming took 8 bases from V and 7 from J; bases not matched to a gene: 12. The CDR3 loop reads CSTRAGGLGEQYF. Here the CDR3 DNA reads TGCAGCACCCGAGCGGGAGGCCTAGGGGAGCAGTACTTC.

The chain joins TRBV7-2 to TRBJ2-5; unclear D gene. Germline lookup yields CDR1 SGHTA and CDR2 FQGNSA. Deletions cut 7 bases from V and 1 base from J, with 13 bases between. The CDR3 has 14 amino acids. The CDR3 reads CASTLGRLQETQYF. DNA of the CDR3: TGTGCCAGCACCCTAGGACGTCTCCAAGAGACCCAGTACTTC.

The chain recombines TRBV6-1 with TRBJ2-7; TRBD2 aligns across 8 bases. Trimming took 4 bases from V and 1 from J; bases not matched to a gene: 6. CDR1 is MNHNS, CDR2 SASEGT, per germline. The CDR3 runs to 15 residues. CDR3 nucleotide sequence: TGTGCCAGCAGTGCTACTAGCGGAACTTCCTACGAGCAGTACTTC. Translated: CASSATSGTSYEQYF.

Ten or more counts support this clonotype. The chain employs TRBV28 and TRBJ1-1; D unclear. This CDR3 is 12 amino acids long. Germline CDR1 MDHEN, CDR2 SYDVKM. V was pared by 5 bases and J by 5 bases, with 9 bases between. The CDR3 loop is CASSLYKTEAFF. In nucleotides, the CDR3 is TGTGCCAGCAGTCTGTACAAGACTGAAGCTTTCTTT.

This clonotype was observed a few times. The chain employs TRBV2 and TRBJ2-7; D call uncertain. The CDR3 runs to 15 residues. Trimming left V 1 base short and J 0 bases short, with 10 bases between. CDR1 and CDR2 from the germline V gene are SNHLY and FYNNEI. Here the CDR3 DNA reads TGTGCCAGCAGTGAAGAGAGAGGCTACTCCTACGAGCAGTACTTC. It encodes CASSEERGYSYEQYF.